This TCR beta chain was sequenced during a study of blood T cell repertoires in COVID-19. In the original processing: Cell counts per sample came from amplifying reference gene primers. Libraries were prepared by immunoSEQ multiplex PCR; TCRdb keeps only in-frame clonotypes and omits some of them. V and J calls and clone size follow that table, whereas D and trimming were derived from the DNA. In the table there are more than 80,000 clones, about 71% of which are singletons. Trimming took off 1 base at V and 5 bases at J, with 11 bases between the two ends. The CDR3 consists of 14 residues. CDR1 and CDR2 (germline): LGHDT, YNNKEL (reference sequence).

This TCR was sampled from a woman between 55 and 75 years old in a cohort sampled during active or convalescent COVID-19. Sequenced: peripheral blood. V usage is TRBV3-1 (or the pseudogene TRBV3-2) and J usage is TRBJ1-1; D perhaps matches TRBD1 (5 bases). The CDR3 region has the DNA TGTGCCAGCAGCCAAGTGGTAAGGGGAACTGAAGCTTTCTTT. Its translation: CASSQVVRGTEAFF.